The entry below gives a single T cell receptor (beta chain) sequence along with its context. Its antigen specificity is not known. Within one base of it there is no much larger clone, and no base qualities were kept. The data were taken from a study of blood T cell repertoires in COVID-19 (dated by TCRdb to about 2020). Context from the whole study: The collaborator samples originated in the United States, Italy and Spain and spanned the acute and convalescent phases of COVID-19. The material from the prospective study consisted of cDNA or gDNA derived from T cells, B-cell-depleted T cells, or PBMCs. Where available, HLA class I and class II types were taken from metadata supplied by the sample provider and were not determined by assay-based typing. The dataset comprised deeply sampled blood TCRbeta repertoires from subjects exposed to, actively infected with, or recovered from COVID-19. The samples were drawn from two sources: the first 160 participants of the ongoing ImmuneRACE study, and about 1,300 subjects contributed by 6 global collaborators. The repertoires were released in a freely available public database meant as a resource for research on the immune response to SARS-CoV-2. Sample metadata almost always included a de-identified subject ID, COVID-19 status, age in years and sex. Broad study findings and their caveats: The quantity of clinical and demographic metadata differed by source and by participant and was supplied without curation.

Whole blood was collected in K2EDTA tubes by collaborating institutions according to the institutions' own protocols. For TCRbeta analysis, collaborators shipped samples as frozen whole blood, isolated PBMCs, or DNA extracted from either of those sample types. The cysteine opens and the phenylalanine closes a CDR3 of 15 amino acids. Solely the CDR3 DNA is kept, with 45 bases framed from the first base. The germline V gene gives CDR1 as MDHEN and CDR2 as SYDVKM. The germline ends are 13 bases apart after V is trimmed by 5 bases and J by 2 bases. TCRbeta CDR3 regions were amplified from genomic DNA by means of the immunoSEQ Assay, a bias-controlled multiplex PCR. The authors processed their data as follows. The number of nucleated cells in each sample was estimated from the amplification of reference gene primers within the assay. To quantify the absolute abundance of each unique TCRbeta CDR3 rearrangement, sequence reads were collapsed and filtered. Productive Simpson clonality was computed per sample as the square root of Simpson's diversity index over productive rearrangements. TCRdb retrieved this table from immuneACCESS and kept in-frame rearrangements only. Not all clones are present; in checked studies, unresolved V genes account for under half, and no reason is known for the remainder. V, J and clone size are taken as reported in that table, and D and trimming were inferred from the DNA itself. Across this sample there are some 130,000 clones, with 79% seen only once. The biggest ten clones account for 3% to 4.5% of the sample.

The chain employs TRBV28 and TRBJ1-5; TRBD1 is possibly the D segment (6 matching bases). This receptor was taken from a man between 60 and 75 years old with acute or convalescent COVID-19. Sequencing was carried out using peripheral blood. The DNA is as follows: TGTGCCAGCAGTCCTCGGACAGTCGGCAATCAGCCCCAGCATTTT. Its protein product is CASSPRTVGNQPQHF.